This T cell receptor beta chain originates from a study of CD8+ T cells in alopecia areata. About the study: Grafted skin came from C3H/HeJ donors with spontaneous alopecia (about 6-13 months old) and was placed on approximately 6-10-week-old female C3H/HeJ mice. General study results and limits: Higher clonality and more expanded CD8+ clones appeared in lesional than normal scalp.

Once RNA had been extracted, it was reverse transcribed into cDNA to act as the sequencing template. TCRdb keeps only in-frame clones here, not all; method: immunoSEQ multiplex PCR. Observed are some 110,000 clones, no singletons, with the top ten taking roughly a fifth. Trimming pared 1 base from V and 3 bases from J, leaving 13 bases between. The V gene's germline CDR1 is NNHNN and CDR2 SYGAGS (reference sequence). The CDR3 is 16 amino acids. Notes on this clone: Its antigen remains unknown. The germline and genes are mouse ones. The observed sequence ends 4 residues before the CDR3 terminus, with the missing tail filled in from the germline J gene.

V gene TRBV13-2 combines with J gene TRBJ1-4; tentatively, D is TRBD1 (6 bases). Specimen: lesional skin. The sequence derives from a C3H/HeJ mouse with alopecia areata. MHC haplotype of the strain: H2-k. Partial CDR3 DNA: TGTGCCAGCGGTGATTTTGGGGGGCGCGCCAACGAA. Translating gives CASGDFGGRANE. The full CDR3 protein reads CASGDFGGRANERLFF.